Sequencing of this T cell receptor beta chain was carried out in a study of glioma-infiltrating T cells after dendritic cell vaccination. The data were produced by immunoSEQ multiplex PCR, yet TCRdb's version contains in-frame clones alone and is incomplete. Of tens of thousands of clones in the sample, 85% were seen once. The CDR3 contains 19 residues. V lost 5 bases to trimming and J lost 4 bases; unmatched junction nucleotides: 23. In germline, CDR1 is SGHVS, CDR2 FQNEAQ. Specified time point: after dendritic cell vaccination, including at tumor progression/relapse. The rearrangement uses TRBV7-8 and TRBJ2-7, with 7 bases aligning to TRBD2. This clonotype originated in a human donor with glioblastoma. The material was blood, obtained after dendritic cell vaccination. The CDR3: CASSPRLFQGLHHKYEQYF. DNA of the CDR3: TGTGCCAGCAGCCCGAGACTGTTCCAGGGACTACACCACAAATACGAGCAGTACTTC.